Listed below are T cell receptor beta chains from one sample, sequenced in a study of cytomegalovirus exposure and HLA in healthy donors. Using immunoSEQ multiplex PCR, the repertoire was profiled, and TCRdb retains in-frame clones only, with some absent. The sample has approximately 190,000 clones; roughly four fifths are singletons. Sequencing used PBMCs. Receptors were obtained from a young woman in good health and CMV-seronegative. CDR3s leave out the opening cysteine and the closing phenylalanine or tryptophan.

V gene	J gene	CDR3 protein
TRBV5-1	TRBJ2-3	ASSLLAGGPPDTQY
TRBV7-3	TRBJ2-1	ASSLGGRDEQF
TRBV11-2	TRBJ1-1	ASSSLRGVAEAF
TRBV10-2	TRBJ1-1	ASNQGLNTEAF
TRBV7-6	TRBJ2-7	ASSLARDYEQY
TRBV2	TRBJ2-1	ASLTLAGGKNEQF
TRBV4-1	TRBJ1-2	ASSTEQGATNYGYT
TRBV2	TRBJ2-7	ASSSIGGGDEQY
TRBV9	TRBJ2-7	ASSPQGASYEQY
TRBV7-9	TRBJ1-1	ASSLGFDREVTEAF
TRBV6-6	TRBJ1-1	ASSQGAWGEAF
TRBV27	TRBJ2-3	ASSFRRPGQGHGDTQY
TRBV19	TRBJ1-2	ASSIDSFNYGYT